This TCR beta chain was recovered during a study of shared clonotypes between healthy human individuals. As defined, naive CD8 cells were CD45RO-negative and positively selected for CCR7, with terminally differentiated effector memory CD45RA+ cells excluded. CDR3 size: 16 residues. Germline lookup yields CDR1 SEHNR and CDR2 FQNEAQ (reference sequence). Trimming at V came to 6 bases and at J to 2 bases, leaving 7 bases not matched to a gene. Assay: immunoSEQ multiplex PCR; the TCRdb copy retains only in-frame clones and omits some. The top ten clones hold 1.5% to 2% of a sample with 2 million to 2.5 million clones, 90% to 95% of them seen once. This clone was observed once.

The chain carries TRBV7-9 and TRBJ2-6; 7 bases line up with TRBD1. The clonotype originates from a man in his late teens or twenties in good health. Some clones in this sample may be carry-over from other donors' samples. The sequencing input was naive CD8+ T cells from PBMCs. CDR3 coding DNA: TGTGCCAGCAGTGGAGACAGGGTGGCTGGGGCCAACGTCCTGACTTTC. Protein sequence: CASSGDRVAGANVLTF. Full variable domain (rest looked up from reference TRBV7-9 and TRBJ2-6): DTGVSQNPRHKITKRGQNVTFRCDPISEHNRLYWYRQTLGQGPEFLTYFQNEAQLEKSRLLSDRFSAERPKGSFSTLEIQRTEQGDSAMYLCASSGDRVAGANVLTFGAGSRLTVL.